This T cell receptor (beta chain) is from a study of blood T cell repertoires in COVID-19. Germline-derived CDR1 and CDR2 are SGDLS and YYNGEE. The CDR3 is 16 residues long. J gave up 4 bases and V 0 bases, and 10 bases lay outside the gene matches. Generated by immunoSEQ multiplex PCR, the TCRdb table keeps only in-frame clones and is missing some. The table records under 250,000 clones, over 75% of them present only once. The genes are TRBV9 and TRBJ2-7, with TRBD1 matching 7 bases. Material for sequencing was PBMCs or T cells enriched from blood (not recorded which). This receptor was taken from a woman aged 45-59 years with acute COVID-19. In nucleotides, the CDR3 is TGTGCCAGCAGCGTAGCCCCCGGGACAGCCCAATACGAGCAGTACTTC. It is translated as CASSVAPGTAQYEQYF. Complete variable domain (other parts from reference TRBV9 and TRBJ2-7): DSGVTQTPKHLITATGQRVTLRCSPRSGDLSVYWYQQSLDQGLQFLIQYYNGEERAKGNILERFSAQQFPDLHSELNLSSLELGDSALYFCASSVAPGTAQYEQYFGPGTRLTVT.